A single sample is the source of the 21 T cell receptor beta chains below, sequenced in a study of blood T cell repertoires in COVID-19. TCRdb's copy holds only in-frame clones and misses some; the assay was immunoSEQ multiplex PCR. The sample shows roughly 180,000 clones, around 82% of them seen only once. The sample was PBMCs or T cells enriched from blood (not recorded which). The receptors stem from a man in his 60s who had recovered from COVID-19.

This chain uses TRBV28 with TRBJ2-5, with 8 nucleotides matching TRBD1. V shed 6 bases and J 4 bases; nucleotides not matched to a gene: 7. Germline lookup yields CDR1 MDHEN and CDR2 SYDVKM. This CDR3 has 14 residues. The CDR3, as DNA: TGTGCCAGCAGCTCCAGGGGGCTGGGAGAGACCCAGTACTTC. As protein: CASSSRGLGETQYF.

This clone was seen just once. The chain carries TRBV2 and TRBJ1-5, with a tentative D call TRBD1 (5 bases). CDR1 is SNHLY, CDR2 FYNNEI, per germline. Trimming removed 4 bases at V and 1 base at J, with 14 bases between. The CDR3 is 16 residues long. The chain's CDR3 is CASSGRGERSNQPQHF. CDR3 bases: TGTGCCAGCAGTGGCCGGGGGGAACGGAGCAATCAGCCCCAGCATTTT.

The chain recombines TRBV9 with TRBJ1-6; a possible D gene is TRBD1 (5 bases). CDR3 length: 14 amino acids. V lost 0 bases to trimming and J lost 7 bases, with 8 bases between them. Germline V lookup: CDR1 SGDLS, CDR2 YYNGEE. The CDR3 loop is CASSVGQGNSPLHF. CDR3 coding DNA: TGTGCCAGCAGCGTAGGGCAGGGAAATTCACCCCTCCACTTT.

The sample holds a few counts of this clone. CDR3 loop: CASYGGGREKLFF. CDR3 bases: TGTGCCAGCTACGGGGGTGGACGGGAAAAACTGTTTTTT. The rearrangement joins TRBV28 to TRBJ1-4, with TRBD1 as a possible D gene (5 bases). V was shortened by 8 bases and J by 8 bases, with 15 bases between the two germline ends. The CDR3 consists of 13 residues. In germline, CDR1 is MDHEN, CDR2 SYDVKM.

This chain uses TRBV10-3 with TRBJ2-3, with TRBD2 matching 11 bases. CDR3 length equals 18 residues. CDR1 ENHRY and CDR2 SYGVKD come from the germline V gene. J lost 6 bases, V lost 0 bases, and 11 bases had no gene match. CDR3 nucleotide sequence: TGTGCCATCAGTGAGTCGACTAGCGGGGCGACTTTCGCCGATACGCAGTATTTT. Translation: CAISESTSGATFADTQYF.

V and J are TRBV29-1 and TRBJ1-5; possible D gene TRBD1, 5 bases. Per the germline V gene, CDR1 is SQVTM and CDR2 is ANQGSEA. This CDR3 is built from 13 residues. V lost 7 bases and J 2 bases, leaving 12 bases between the germline ends. The CDR3 DNA is TGCAGCGCTCAGGGTCATGGCAATCAGCCCCAGCATTTT. It translates to CSAQGHGNQPQHF.

J is TRBJ2-1 and V is TRBV5-8; 7 bases line up with TRBD2. The CDR3 is 13 residues long. The V segment lost 7 bases and the J segment 3 bases; nucleotides outside the gene matches: 4. Germline CDR1 and CDR2: SGHTS and YDEGEE. Written as DNA, the CDR3 is TGTGCCAGCCAGCCTAGCGGCTACAATGAGCAGTTCTTC. Its translation is CASQPSGYNEQFF.

V and J are TRBV21-1 and TRBJ2-1; the table's D call, TRBD1, was not checked against the DNA. TRBV21-1 is a listed pseudogene. The CDR3 has 14 amino acids. CDR3 sequence: CASSTGHSYNEQFF. The DNA of the CDR3 is TGTGCCAGCAGCACCGGACACTCCTACAATGAGCAGTTCTTC.

In nucleotides, the CDR3 is TGTGCCAGCAGCCAAGTAATGAGAATCCCTGAAAAACTGTTTTTT. Translated, it gives CASSQVMRIPEKLFF. The rearrangement joins TRBV3-1 (or the pseudogene TRBV3-2) to TRBJ1-4; no definite D call. V was clipped by 1 base and J by 7 bases, with 13 bases between them. Germline CDR1 and CDR2: LGHDT and YNNKEL (reference sequence). CDR3 size: 15 residues.

The V call is TRBV7-8, the J call TRBJ2-5, with D maybe TRBD2 (5 bases). Germline CDR1 is SGHVS and CDR2 is FQNEAQ. The CDR3 is made up of 15 amino acids. V was shortened by 1 base and J by 0 bases, with 9 bases between the two germline ends. DNA for the CDR3: TGTGCCAGCAGCTTAGGATCGGGATACCAAGAGACCCAGTACTTC. Translation gives CASSLGSGYQETQYF.

The rearrangement uses TRBV5-1 and TRBJ1-5; 7 nucleotides agree with TRBD1. V shed 1 base and J 4 bases; nucleotides not matched to a gene: 8. CDR3 size: 16 residues. From germline, CDR1 is SGHRS and CDR2 YFSETQ. The CDR3 DNA reads TGCGCCAGCAGCTTGTCGGGGGGGACAGAGAATCAGCCCCAGCATTTT. Translation gives CASSLSGGTENQPQHF.

The V and J genes are TRBV19 and TRBJ1-1; 12 bases line up with TRBD1. The CDR3 contains 13 residues. Germline values: CDR1 LNHDA, CDR2 SQIVND (reference sequence). Trimming took 6 bases from V and 6 from J; bases not matched to a gene: 2. CDR3 in DNA: TGTGCCAGTAGGGGGACAGGGGGCCCTGAAGCTTTCTTT. As protein: CASRGTGGPEAFF.

This clone turned up a few times. The chain employs TRBV7-9 and TRBJ1-2; 7 bases map to TRBD1. The V segment lost 6 bases and the J segment 4 bases; nucleotides outside the gene matches: 11. This CDR3 has 15 amino acids. Germline values: CDR1 SEHNR, CDR2 FQNEAQ (reference sequence). CDR3 coding DNA: TGTGCCAGCAGTCAAGGGACAGAATATACCTATGGCTACACCTTC. Protein product: CASSQGTEYTYGYTF.

The chain recombines TRBV5-4 with TRBJ1-1; maybe TRBD1 (6 bases). V shed 5 bases and J shed 3 bases, with 17 bases lying between them. This CDR3 contains 15 residues. Germline values: CDR1 SGHNT, CDR2 YYREEE (reference sequence). This CDR3 is CASRSDRQADTEAFF. CDR3 in DNA: TGTGCCAGCAGATCTGACAGGCAGGCCGACACTGAAGCTTTCTTT.

The rearrangement joins TRBV19 to TRBJ1-5; 7 positions match TRBD1. The CDR3 spans 14 residues. CDR1 and CDR2 from the germline V gene are LNHDA and SQIVND (reference sequence). V was clipped by 4 bases and J by 6 bases; unmatched bases: 6. The CDR3: CASSKTGVGQPQHF. The DNA for the CDR3 is TGTGCCAGTAGTAAAACAGGGGTCGGTCAGCCCCAGCATTTT.

This sequence joins TRBV20-1 and TRBJ1-2; D unclear. Germline CDR1 reads DFQATT; CDR2 reads SNEGSKA (reference sequence). V lost 6 bases, J lost 4 bases, and 9 bases lay in between. This CDR3 has 11 amino acids. In DNA form, the CDR3 reads TGCAGTGCCCCTAACTCCTATGGCTACACCTTC. It translates to CSAPNSYGYTF.

V gene TRBV3-1 (or the pseudogene TRBV3-2) combines with J gene TRBJ2-7, with D tentatively TRBD1 (5 bases). Looked up from germline, CDR1 is LGHDT and CDR2 is YNNKEL (reference sequence). V was shortened by 1 base and J by 2 bases, with 12 bases between the two germline ends. This CDR3 is 15 amino acids long. CDR3 in amino acids: CASSQGQYNTYEQYF. As DNA, the CDR3 is TGTGCCAGCAGCCAAGGACAGTATAATACCTACGAGCAGTACTTC.

This chain links TRBV5-1 with TRBJ2-3; 8 bases are shared with TRBD2. The CDR3 consists of 15 residues. With V trimmed by 3 bases and J by 3 bases, 6 bases remained unmatched. Germline V gene data show CDR1 as SGHRS and CDR2 as YFSETQ. CDR3 residues: CASSSGLVATDTQYF. The CDR3 bases are TGCGCCAGCAGCTCGGGACTAGTAGCGACAGATACGCAGTATTTT.

J is TRBJ1-5 and V is TRBV5-4; 7 bases are a match to TRBD1. This CDR3 spans 12 amino acids. Trimming cost V 6 bases and J 7 bases; bases outside gene matches: 4. Per germline, CDR1 SGHNT and CDR2 YYREEE (reference sequence). CDR3 nucleotides: TGTGCCAGCAAGGGGGCGAGGCAGCCCCAGCATTTT. This translates into CASKGARQPQHF.

The V call is TRBV9, the J call TRBJ1-2; tentative D call: TRBD1 (6 bases). CDR1 is SGDLS and CDR2 is YYNGEE in the germline V gene. V was trimmed by 2 bases and J by 9 bases, leaving 20 bases between them. The CDR3 runs to 15 residues. Written as DNA, the CDR3 is TGTGCCAGCAGCGTTACGTCTGACAGGACCTCGAGCTACACCTTC. Amino acid sequence: CASSVTSDRTSSYTF.

The gene calls are TRBV19 and TRBJ1-5; 9 positions agree with TRBD1. The CDR3 consists of 14 residues. V trimming: 10 bases; J trimming: 2 bases; junction bases outside the gene matches: 6. Looked up from germline, CDR1 is LNHDA and CDR2 is SQIVND (reference sequence). The CDR3 bases are TGTGCCATTTCCGGGACAGGGCGCAATCAGCCCCAGCATTTT. Translation: CAISGTGRNQPQHF. The full variable domain, with the rest looked up from reference TRBV19 and TRBJ1-5, is DGGITQSPKYLFRKEGQNVTLSCEQNLNHDAMYWYRQDPGQGLRLIYYSQIVNDFQKGDIAEGYSVSREKKESFPLTVTSAQKNPTAFYLCAISGTGRNQPQHFGDGTRLSIL.